The 8 T cell receptor beta chains listed next were all sequenced from one sample in a study of T cells in Graves' hyperthyroidism and ophthalmopathy. Using RNA transcripts as the source, TCR beta CDR3 regions were amplified. First-round RT-PCR targeting the TCR CDR3 was performed with the HTBI primer set. TCRdb reanalysed the multiplex PCR reads using MiXCR and keeps one entry per CDR3 protein. The sample lists more than 250,000 distinct CDR3 sequences; roughly 15% were seen once. The sample was blood. These receptors originate from a woman aged 45-65 years with Graves' hyperthyroidism that later progressed to Graves' ophthalmopathy.

This clonotype was recorded at least ten times. This chain uses TRBV28 with TRBJ1-1, with D hard to call. Germline CDR1 is MDHEN and CDR2 is SYDVKM. The V and J ends lost 2 bases and 0 bases respectively, with 7 bases between them. This CDR3 has 14 residues. The CDR3 DNA follows: TGTGCCAGCAGTTTAGGACGGATGAACACTGAAGCTTTCTTT. Amino acid sequence: CASSLGRMNTEAFF.

About this clonotype itself: A clone one base away is much larger, so this may be a read error. The chain is built from TRBV7-2 and TRBJ1-1, with TRBD1 as a possible D gene (5 bases). The germline V gene has CDR1 SGHTA and CDR2 FQGNSA. This CDR3 is 15 amino acids long. This CDR3 reads CAGSLDWDHNTEAFF. The CDR3 DNA is TGTGCCGGCAGCTTAGACTGGGACCATAACACTGAAGCTTTCTTT.

This clonotype was seen repeatedly, ten times or more. This sequence joins TRBV7-9 and TRBJ2-1; maybe TRBD1 (6 bases). This CDR3 has 15 amino acids. The germline V gene encodes CDR1 SEHNR and CDR2 FQNEAQ (reference sequence). Between the trimmed V and J ends, which lost 0 bases and 7 bases, there was a span of 13 bases. The DNA of the CDR3 is TGTGCCAGCAGCTTAGCGGCAGGGGATTGGAATGAGCAGTTCTTC. It yields the protein CASSLAAGDWNEQFF.

This clonotype was seen a handful of times. This chain joins TRBV13 and TRBJ1-5; D unresolved. The CDR3 totals 15 residues. Per germline, CDR1 PRHDT and CDR2 FYEKMQ (reference sequence). Trimming cost V 0 bases and J 1 base, with 7 bases left between them. The CDR3 DNA is TGTGCCAGCAGCTTAGGTCGATGGAGCAATCAGCCCCAGCATTTT. Its protein product is CASSLGRWSNQPQHF.

This clonotype was observed at least ten times. This chain uses TRBV28 with TRBJ2-3; D is perhaps TRBD1 (5 bases). V was cut by 3 bases and J by 7 bases, with 11 bases left in between. Germline V gene sequence: CDR1 MDHEN, CDR2 SYDVKM. The CDR3 length is 13 residues. CDR3: CASSLDGHYTQYF. The CDR3 DNA sequence: TGTGCCAGCAGTTTGGACGGACACTATACGCAGTATTTT. The whole variable domain, remainder taken from reference TRBV28 and TRBJ2-3, is DVKVTQSSRYLVKRTGEKVFLECVQDMDHENMFWYRQDPGLGLRLIYFSYDVKMKEKGDIPEGYSVSREKKERFSLILESASTNQTSMYLCASSLDGHYTQYFGPGTRLTVL.

In this sample, this clonotype turned up many times. The chain recombines TRBV7-2 with TRBJ1-1; D is undetermined. Germline lookup yields CDR1 SGHTA and CDR2 FQGNSA. With 5 bases removed from V and 5 bases from J, the gap between germline ends came to 15 bases. The CDR3 extends over 14 amino acids. This chain's CDR3 is CASSPRVLWTEAFF. The CDR3 nucleotides read TGTGCCAGCAGCCCACGTGTGCTGTGGACTGAAGCTTTCTTT.

This clonotype was seen at least ten times. The chain uses TRBV5-8 and TRBJ2-6; D might be TRBD2 (7 bases). This CDR3 spans 19 amino acids. V lost 4 bases and J lost 0, with 20 bases in between. The germline V gene has CDR1 SGHTS and CDR2 YDEGEE. CDR3 in DNA: TGTGCCAGCAGCCGGGGCCCGGGGGGCTTGGTCTCTGGGGCCAACGTCCTGACTTTC. It translates to CASSRGPGGLVSGANVLTF.

The gene calls are TRBV9 and TRBJ2-1; no firm D call. The ends were cut back, 0 bases at V and 9 bases at J, with 16 bases in the middle. Germline CDR1 is SGDLS and CDR2 is YYNGEE. The CDR3 has 15 amino acids. This CDR3 is CASSVATGPPPEQFF. As DNA, the CDR3 is TGTGCCAGCAGCGTAGCTACTGGACCACCCCCTGAGCAGTTCTTC.